The 14 T cell receptor beta chains in this list originate from one sample, sequenced in a study of shared clonotypes between healthy human individuals. CD8 cells classed as naive were CD45RO-negative and positively selected for CCR7, excluding terminally differentiated effector memory CD45RA+ cells. Assay: immunoSEQ multiplex PCR; the TCRdb copy retains only in-frame clones and omits some. The sample holds millions of clones, about 95% seen once. Sequenced material: naive CD8+ T cells sorted from blood. The receptor set was obtained from a man aged 18-30 years in good health.

The genes are TRBV4-3 and TRBJ2-7; 7 bases are shared with TRBD1. The CDR3 sequence is 15 residues long. Germline assignment: CDR1 LGHNA and CDR2 YSLEER. With V trimmed by 4 bases and J by 2 bases, 8 bases remained unmatched. CDR3: CASSPGTALTYEQYF. CDR3 DNA sequence: TGCGCCAGCAGCCCCGGGACAGCTTTAACCTACGAGCAGTACTTC.

The chain carries TRBV30 and TRBJ2-5; D unclear. Between the trimmed V and J ends, which lost 3 bases and 0 bases, there was a span of 8 bases. Germline CDR1 and CDR2: GTSNPN and SVGIG (reference sequence). The CDR3 spans 13 residues. CDR3 nucleotide sequence: TGTGCCTGGAGGGGCTCGTACCAAGAGACCCAGTACTTC. Encoded protein: CAWRGSYQETQYF.

This clone was recorded once. J is TRBJ2-1 and V is TRBV4-1; 7 bases map to TRBD1. Trimming removed 1 base from V and 9 bases from J; junction bases left unmatched: 9. CDR3 length equals 15 residues. Germline CDR1 MGHRA, CDR2 YSYEKL. The CDR3 protein is CASSQVPRGIGEQFF. In DNA, the CDR3 is TGCGCCAGCAGCCAAGTACCCAGGGGGATTGGTGAGCAGTTCTTC.

V gene TRBV11-3 combines with J gene TRBJ2-2; weak D call: TRBD1 (6 bases). The germline gives CDR1 SGHNT, CDR2 YENEEA. V gave up 6 bases and J gave up 7 bases, with 12 bases separating them. This CDR3 contains 13 residues. The CDR3 DNA sequence: TGTGCCAGCAGTTCCGGGACAATCGGGGAGCTGTTTTTT. It specifies CASSSGTIGELFF.

The chain employs TRBV15 and TRBJ1-4, with D tentatively TRBD1 (5 bases). The germline CDR1 and CDR2 sequences are LNHNV and YYDKDF (reference sequence). This CDR3 has 15 residues. V dropped 3 bases and J dropped 7 bases, with 15 bases sitting between them. CDR3 amino acids: CATSSPGTQLEKLFF. The CDR3 DNA reads TGTGCCACCAGCAGTCCAGGGACGCAACTTGAAAAACTGTTTTTT.

The V and J genes are TRBV4-1 and TRBJ2-3; no firm D call. Germline CDR1 MGHRA, CDR2 YSYEKL. This CDR3 contains 15 residues. V dropped 0 bases and J dropped 4 bases, with 11 bases sitting between them. CDR3 residues: CASSQEVQLADTQYF. In nucleotides, the CDR3 is TGCGCCAGCAGCCAAGAAGTACAACTCGCAGATACGCAGTATTTT.

Regarding this clone: The same CDR3 can be traced to other DNA sequences in this sample. The chain couples TRBV19 to TRBJ2-1; the match to TRBD2 covers 12 bases. CDR3 length: 15 residues. Unmatched junction bases numbered 2, after V lost 4 bases and J lost 4 bases. The germline gives CDR1 LNHDA, CDR2 SQIVND (reference sequence). The CDR3 region is CASSTLAGGYNEQFF. CDR3 coding DNA: TGTGCCAGTAGTACTCTAGCGGGAGGGTACAATGAGCAGTTCTTC.

The chain is built from TRBV13 and TRBJ2-7; tentatively, D is TRBD1 (6 bases). Germline-derived CDR1 and CDR2 are PRHDT and FYEKMQ (reference sequence). The CDR3 length is 14 residues. Trimming took 4 bases from V and 0 from J, leaving 10 bases between them. The CDR3 DNA sequence: TGTGCCAGCAGCTCGACGGACAGCTCCTACGAGCAGTACTTC. It yields the protein CASSSTDSSYEQYF.

The V call is TRBV4-3, the J call TRBJ1-2; unclear D gene. Trimming cost V 4 bases and J 0 bases, with 9 bases left between them. CDR3 length: 14 residues. The V gene's germline CDR1 is LGHNA and CDR2 YSLEER. DNA of the CDR3: TGCGCCAGCAGCCCGTTGGGGTCTAACTATGGCTACACCTTC. Translation: CASSPLGSNYGYTF.

The chain recombines TRBV6-6 with TRBJ2-1, with 7 bases aligning to TRBD2. V dropped 4 bases and J dropped 9; count of bases not matched to a gene: 6. This CDR3 region has 13 residues. CDR1 is MNHNY, CDR2 SVGAGI, per germline (reference sequence). CDR3 loop: CASSSLTSTEQFF. The CDR3 nucleotides are TGTGCCAGCAGTTCCTTGACTAGCACTGAGCAGTTCTTC.

The chain couples TRBV9 to TRBJ2-7; D possibly uses TRBD1 or TRBD2 (5 bases each). The CDR3 loop spans 14 amino acids. CDR1 SGDLS and CDR2 YYNGEE come from the germline V gene. Between the trimmed V and J ends, which lost 4 bases and 7 bases, there was a span of 18 bases. The CDR3 bases are TGTGCCAGCAGCAGAACCGGGGCCGCGAGGGAGCAGTACTTC. Residues: CASSRTGAAREQYF.

V gene TRBV11-2 combines with J gene TRBJ2-3; D is uncertain. Germline V CDR1 and CDR2: SGHAT, FQNNGV. This CDR3 contains 12 residues. Trimming removed 4 bases at V and 5 bases at J, with 7 bases between. Written as DNA, the CDR3 is TGTGCCAGCAGCTACGAGAGAGATACGCAGTATTTT. This codes for CASSYERDTQYF.

The J gene is TRBJ1-1, the V gene TRBV13, with 8 nucleotides matching TRBD1. CDR1 and CDR2 (germline): PRHDT, FYEKMQ (reference sequence). With V trimmed by 6 bases and J by 5 bases, 8 bases remained unmatched. CDR3 length: 14 amino acids. The DNA of the CDR3 is TGTGCCAGCAGTCCGACAGGGGTGATGACTGAAGCTTTCTTT. Protein sequence: CASSPTGVMTEAFF.

The rearrangement joins TRBV5-1 to TRBJ2-7; a possible D gene is TRBD1 (5 bases). The length of the CDR3 is 14 residues. Deletions cut 6 bases from V and 2 bases from J, with 15 bases between. Looked up from germline, CDR1 is SGHRS and CDR2 is YFSETQ. CDR3 DNA: TGCGCCAGCATGGCTTCGACAGATACCTACGAGCAGTACTTC. Encoded protein: CASMASTDTYEQYF.